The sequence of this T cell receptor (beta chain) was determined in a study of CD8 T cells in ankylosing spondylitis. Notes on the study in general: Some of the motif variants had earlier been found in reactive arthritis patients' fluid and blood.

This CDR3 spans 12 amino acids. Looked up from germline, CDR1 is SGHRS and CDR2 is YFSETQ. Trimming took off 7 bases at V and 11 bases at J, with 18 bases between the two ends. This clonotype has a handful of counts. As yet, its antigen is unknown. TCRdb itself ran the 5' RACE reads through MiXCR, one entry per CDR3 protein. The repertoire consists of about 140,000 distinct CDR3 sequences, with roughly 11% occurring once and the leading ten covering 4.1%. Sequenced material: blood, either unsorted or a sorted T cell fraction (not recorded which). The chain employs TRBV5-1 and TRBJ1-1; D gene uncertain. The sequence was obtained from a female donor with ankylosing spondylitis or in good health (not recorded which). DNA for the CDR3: TGCGCCAGCGCCTGGGAAGGCCCGAGGGCTTTCTTT. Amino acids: CASAWEGPRAFF.